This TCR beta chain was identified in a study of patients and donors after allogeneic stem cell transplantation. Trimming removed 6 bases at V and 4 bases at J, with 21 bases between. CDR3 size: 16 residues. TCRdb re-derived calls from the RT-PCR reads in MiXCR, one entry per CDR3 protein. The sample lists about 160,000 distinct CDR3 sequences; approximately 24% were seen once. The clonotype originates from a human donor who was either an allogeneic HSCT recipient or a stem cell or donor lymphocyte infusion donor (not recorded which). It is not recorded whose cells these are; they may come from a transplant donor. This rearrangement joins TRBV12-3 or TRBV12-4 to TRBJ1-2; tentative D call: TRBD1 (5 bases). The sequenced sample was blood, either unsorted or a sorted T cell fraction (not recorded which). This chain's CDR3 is CASRHTTGRDGYGYTF. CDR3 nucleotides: TGTGCCAGCAGACATACGACGGGCAGGGACGGCTATGGCTACACCTTC.